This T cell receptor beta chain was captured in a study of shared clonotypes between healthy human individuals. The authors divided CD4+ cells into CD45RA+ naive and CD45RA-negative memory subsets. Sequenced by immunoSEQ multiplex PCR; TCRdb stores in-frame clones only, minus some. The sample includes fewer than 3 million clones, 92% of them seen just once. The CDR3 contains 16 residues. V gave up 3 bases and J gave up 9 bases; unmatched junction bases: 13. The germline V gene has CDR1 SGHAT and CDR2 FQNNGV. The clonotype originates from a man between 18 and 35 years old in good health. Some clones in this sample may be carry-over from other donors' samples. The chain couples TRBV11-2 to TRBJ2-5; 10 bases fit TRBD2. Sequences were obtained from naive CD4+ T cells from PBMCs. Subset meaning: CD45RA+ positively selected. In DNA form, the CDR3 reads TGTGCCAGCAGCTTTATTCCTCGGCTAGCGGGAGTCCCCCAGTACTTC. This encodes CASSFIPRLAGVPQYF.